The 18 T cell receptor beta chains listed next were all sequenced from one sample in a study of CD8 T cells in ankylosing spondylitis. From the 5' RACE reads, TCRdb called clonotypes with MiXCR, one entry per CDR3 protein. The profile shows 250,000 or so distinct CDR3 sequences, 15% to 20% of them singletons. The sequencing input was blood, either unsorted or a sorted T cell fraction (not recorded which). Every receptor here comes from a male donor with ankylosing spondylitis or in good health (not recorded which).

This chain connects TRBV6-5 to TRBJ2-2; 10 bases match TRBD1. J gave up 11 bases and V 2 bases, and 8 bases lay outside the gene matches. Germline V gene lookup returns CDR1 MNHEY and CDR2 SVGAGI. CDR3 length: 15 amino acids. CDR3 bases: TGTGCCAGCAGTTACGGGACAGGGGCCACGGGCGAGCTGTTTTTT. This sequence encodes CASSYGTGATGELFF.

This clonotype was seen more than once but under ten times. V is TRBV5-1 and J is TRBJ2-2; a weak D match, TRBD2 (6 bases). V lost 4 bases to trimming and J lost 6 bases, with 10 bases between them. Germline lookup yields CDR1 SGHRS and CDR2 YFSETQ. The CDR3 covers 13 residues. The CDR3 bases are TGCGCCAGCAGCCCGGACTACGCCGGGGAGCTGTTTTTT. Amino acids: CASSPDYAGELFF. Full variable domain (outside the CDR3, taken from reference TRBV5-1 and TRBJ2-2): KAGVTQTPRYLIKTRGQQVTLSCSPISGHRSVSWYQQTPGQGLQFLFEYFSETQRNKGNFPGRFSGRQFSNSRSEMNVSTLELGDSALYLCASSPDYAGELFFGEGSRLTVL.

In its sample, this clonotype was seen a few times. The chain couples TRBV29-1 to TRBJ2-3, with TRBD2 as a possible D gene (5 bases). The CDR3 spans 12 residues. Trimming removed 6 bases from V and 8 bases from J, with 15 bases in between. Germline values: CDR1 SQVTM, CDR2 ANQGSEA. CDR3 sequence reads: CSVTRDVLTQYF. The CDR3 DNA is TGCAGCGTCACGAGGGATGTTCTTACGCAGTATTTT.

This clonotype was seen many times. V is TRBV9 and J is TRBJ2-1; D possibly corresponds to TRBD2 (6 bases). The CDR3 contains 14 residues. The germline V and J ends were trimmed by 0 bases and 5 bases, with 9 bases remaining between them. CDR1 and CDR2 from the germline V gene are SGDLS and YYNGEE. This CDR3 reads CASSVEGLNNEQFF. The CDR3 DNA is TGTGCCAGCAGCGTAGAGGGACTGAACAATGAGCAGTTCTTC.

A few counts support this clonotype. The rearrangement joins TRBV3-1 to TRBJ1-1, with D possibly matching TRBD1 (5 bases). Germline V gives CDR1 LGHDT, CDR2 YNNKEL (reference sequence). The CDR3 is 14 amino acids. Between the trimmed V and J ends, which lost 4 bases and 1 base, there was a span of 10 bases. The CDR3 sequence is CASSPGHPNTEAFF. CDR3 DNA: TGTGCCAGCAGCCCAGGACACCCGAACACTGAAGCTTTCTTT.

This clonotype was seen many times. Here the CDR3 reads CASSFPSDTQYF. CDR3 sequence (DNA): TGTGCCAGCAGCTTCCCTTCTGATACGCAGTATTTT. The chain uses TRBV7-8 and TRBJ2-3; the D is unclear. Trimming pared 3 bases from V and 6 bases from J, leaving 7 bases between. This CDR3 is 12 amino acids long. From germline, CDR1 is SGHVS and CDR2 FQNEAQ.

This sequence joins TRBV12-3 or TRBV12-4 and TRBJ2-2; 8 positions agree with TRBD2. Trimming at V came to 11 bases and at J to 7 bases, leaving 18 bases not matched to a gene. This CDR3 has 16 residues. The CDR3 DNA is TGTGCCCCAAAGCAGGAGTCTAGCGGGTTCGGCGGGGAGCTGTTTTTT. This encodes CAPKQESSGFGGELFF.

The genes are TRBV29-1 and TRBJ2-1; TRBD2 matches 8 bases. The ends lost 3 bases at V and 5 bases at J; junction bases unmatched: 12. This CDR3 is built from 16 residues. The germline V gene encodes CDR1 SQVTM and CDR2 ANQGSEA. CDR3 bases: TGCAGCGTTGAGGGTAGCGAGCGGGGGTTAGACAATGAGCAGTTCTTC. Its translation is CSVEGSERGLDNEQFF.

This clonotype was detected only a few times. The V gene is TRBV5-1, the J gene TRBJ1-1, with D possibly TRBD1 on 5 matching bases. The CDR3 covers 15 residues. Trimming pared 3 bases from V and 1 base from J, leaving 13 bases between. Germline V CDR1 and CDR2: SGHRS, YFSETQ. This CDR3 reads CASSWGGMTNTEAFF. The CDR3 DNA follows: TGCGCCAGCAGCTGGGGGGGAATGACGAACACTGAAGCTTTCTTT.

In its sample, this clonotype was seen a few times. The chain recombines TRBV6-2 or TRBV6-3 with TRBJ2-7; the D is unclear. Germline values: CDR1 MNHEY, CDR2 SVGEGT. CDR3 length: 16 residues. The ends were cut back, 2 bases at V and 4 bases at J, with 18 bases in the middle. This CDR3 reads CASSYPDSDGFYEQYF. CDR3 DNA: TGTGCCAGCAGTTACCCAGACTCCGACGGGTTTTACGAGCAGTACTTC.

The V gene is TRBV4-3, the J gene TRBJ1-6; D not certain. CDR1 LGHNA and CDR2 YSLEER come from the germline V gene. This CDR3 is built from 14 residues. V lost 1 base and J 10 bases, leaving 11 bases between the germline ends. The CDR3 DNA is TGCGCCAGCAGCCAAGGAACAGAGCAATCACCCCTCCACTTT. It yields the protein CASSQGTEQSPLHF.

There are a few counts of this clonotype. The rearrangement joins TRBV4-3 to TRBJ2-7; a weak D match, TRBD2 (5 bases). Trimming cost V 0 bases and J 2 bases, with 11 bases left between them. The CDR3 totals 15 residues. Germline CDR1 reads LGHNA; CDR2 reads YSLEER. CDR3 amino acids: CASSQDRGPPYEQYF. The CDR3 DNA sequence: TGCGCCAGCAGCCAAGATCGCGGGCCGCCCTACGAGCAGTACTTC.

The chain links TRBV27 to TRBJ2-1; D not resolved. The CDR3 totals 15 residues. Germline-derived CDR1 and CDR2 are MNHEY and SMNVEV (reference sequence). V lost 0 bases, J lost 4 bases, and 10 bases lay in between. This CDR3 is CASSLSLSQYNEQFF. The DNA of the CDR3 is TGTGCCAGCAGTTTATCGCTGTCCCAATACAATGAGCAGTTCTTC.

This clonotype appeared a few times. The chain employs TRBV29-1 and TRBJ2-1, with 8 bases that match TRBD2. The germline CDR1 and CDR2 sequences are SQVTM and ANQGSEA. The length of the CDR3 is 18 residues. Losses at the gene ends were 1 base for V and 3 bases for J; bases not matched to a gene: 14. CDR3 loop: CSVEGESAAGVGYNEQFF. In nucleotides, the CDR3 is TGCAGCGTTGAAGGGGAGAGTGCAGCGGGAGTGGGCTACAATGAGCAGTTCTTC.

The table lists this clonotype with many counts. The V gene is TRBV6-2 or TRBV6-3, the J gene TRBJ2-3; 7 nucleotides agree with TRBD1. V was clipped by 6 bases and J by 2 bases; unmatched bases: 8. This CDR3 region has 15 residues. CDR1 MNHEY and CDR2 SVGEGT come from the germline V gene. This CDR3 reads CASSPGTDDTDTQYF. As DNA, the CDR3 is TGTGCCAGCAGCCCCGGGACAGACGACACAGATACGCAGTATTTT.

In its sample, this clonotype was seen a few times. This chain links TRBV7-9 with TRBJ2-5; 7 nucleotides agree with TRBD1. V lost 10 bases to trimming and J lost 2 bases; unmatched junction nucleotides: 16. This CDR3 is built from 16 residues. Per the germline V gene, CDR1 is SEHNR and CDR2 is FQNEAQ (reference sequence). The CDR3 loop reads CAMGQTGVTGQETQYF. CDR3 coding DNA: TGTGCCATGGGCCAAACAGGGGTTACGGGTCAAGAGACCCAGTACTTC.

This clonotype was counted many times. The CDR3 DNA reads as TGTGCCAGCAGCTTAGAATTACAAGAGACCCAGTACTTC. It encodes CASSLELQETQYF. This chain connects TRBV7-9 to TRBJ2-5; D unclear. V was pared by 1 base and J by 2 bases, with 5 bases between. The CDR3 runs 13 residues. CDR1 and CDR2 from the germline V gene are SEHNR and FQNEAQ (reference sequence).

The genes are TRBV4-1 and TRBJ1-2; D unclear. Trimming took off 3 bases at V and 4 bases at J, with 12 bases between the two ends. The CDR3 is 14 amino acids. From germline, CDR1 is MGHRA and CDR2 YSYEKL. In nucleotides, the CDR3 is TGCGCCAGCAGCCAGATGGGAGACATCTATGGCTACACCTTC. It specifies CASSQMGDIYGYTF.